These 10 T cell receptor beta chains came from one sample sequenced in a study of cytomegalovirus exposure and HLA in healthy donors. The method was immunoSEQ multiplex PCR; TCRdb's version includes in-frame clones alone and lacks a portion of them. In the table there are 70,000 to 85,000 clones, around 95% of which are singletons. Sequenced input: PBMCs. Receptors originate from a woman younger than 35 in good health and CMV-seropositive.

This clone was recorded once. The rearrangement joins TRBV7-9 to TRBJ2-7; weak D call: TRBD1 (6 bases). The length of the CDR3 is 14 residues. V was shortened by 7 bases and J by 3 bases, with 16 bases between the two germline ends. Germline values: CDR1 SEHNR, CDR2 FQNEAQ (reference sequence). The CDR3: CASTPGHPLYEQYF. The CDR3 bases are TGTGCCAGCACACCGGGACACCCCCTCTACGAGCAGTACTTC.

The chain joins TRBV29-1 to TRBJ2-2; D is unresolved. The CDR3 is made up of 11 amino acids. Trimming pared 7 bases from V and 6 bases from J, leaving 9 bases between. Per germline, CDR1 SQVTM and CDR2 ANQGSEA. CDR3 sequence: CSASSSGELFF. The CDR3, as DNA: TGCAGCGCCAGTAGCTCCGGGGAGCTGTTTTTT.

The DNA of the CDR3 is TGTGCCAGCAGCTCGAACGGGAGATTTTCTTCTGCTAACTATGGCTACACCTTC. Translation gives CASSSNGRFSSANYGYTF. The V and J genes are TRBV11-3 and TRBJ1-2; no clear D gene. The CDR3 runs to 18 residues. Trimming took 4 bases from V and 0 from J, leaving 21 bases between them. Germline V gene data show CDR1 as SGHNT and CDR2 as YENEEA.

V is TRBV9 and J is TRBJ1-4; no reliable D call. With 4 bases removed from V and 4 bases from J, the gap between germline ends came to 11 bases. The CDR3 runs 14 residues. Germline V gives CDR1 SGDLS, CDR2 YYNGEE. The CDR3 coding sequence is TGTGCCAGCAGCCCACCGGAGAGTAATGAAAAACTGTTTTTT. This encodes CASSPPESNEKLFF.

Here the CDR3 reads CASSLGQGIGEQYF. CDR3 in DNA: TGTGCCAGCAGTTTGGGGCAGGGTATAGGCGAGCAGTACTTC. The rearrangement links TRBV27 to TRBJ2-7; possibly TRBD1 for D (5 bases). This CDR3 region has 14 residues. With 3 bases removed from V and 6 bases from J, the gap between germline ends came to 15 bases. The germline V gene encodes CDR1 MNHEY and CDR2 SMNVEV (reference sequence).

V is TRBV2 and J is TRBJ2-1; 8 bases agree with TRBD2. CDR1 SNHLY and CDR2 FYNNEI come from the germline V gene. J gave up 2 bases and V 10 bases, and 10 bases lay outside the gene matches. The CDR3 runs 15 residues. CDR3 DNA: TGTGCCACGCCTGGGGCGGGAGGCGCCTACAATGAGCAGTTCTTC. This translates into CATPGAGGAYNEQFF.

This chain connects TRBV11-3 to TRBJ2-7; D gene unclear. Trimming stripped 2 bases from V and 5 bases from J, with 10 bases between. The CDR3 runs 13 residues. Germline assignment: CDR1 SGHNT and CDR2 YENEEA. The CDR3 coding sequence is TGTGCCAGCAGCTTAAGGCAGGTCAACGAGCAGTACTTC. Residues: CASSLRQVNEQYF. Full variable domain (outside the CDR3, taken from reference TRBV11-3 and TRBJ2-7): EAGVVQSPRYKIIEKKQPVAFWCNPISGHNTLYWYLQNLGQGPELLIRYENEEAVDDSQLPKDRFSAERLKGVDSTLKIQPAELGDSAVYLCASSLRQVNEQYFGPGTRLTVT.

V gene TRBV6-5 combines with J gene TRBJ1-5; D possibly corresponds to TRBD1 (6 bases). Germline V CDR1 and CDR2: MNHEY, SVGAGI. Trimming pared 8 bases from V and 6 bases from J, leaving 14 bases between. This CDR3 is built from 13 residues. The CDR3 nucleotides read TGTGCCAGCGGGGGGGGGCCCGGTCAGCCCCAGCATTTT. Translation gives CASGGGPGQPQHF.

The J gene is TRBJ1-2, the V gene TRBV2; 8 bases match TRBD1. V lost 4 bases, J lost 7 bases, and 11 bases stayed unmatched. CDR1 and CDR2 from the germline V gene are SNHLY and FYNNEI. The CDR3 has 15 residues. For the CDR3, the DNA is TGTGCCAGCAGTGGACTGACAGGGGAGATGAGTGGCTACACCTTC. It codes for CASSGLTGEMSGYTF.

This chain uses TRBV29-1 with TRBJ2-7, with a weak D call TRBD1 (6 bases). The ends were cut back, 7 bases at V and 0 bases at J, with 22 bases in the middle. From germline, CDR1 is SQVTM and CDR2 ANQGSEA. The CDR3 has 16 residues. DNA for the CDR3: TGCAGCGAGGGACGTCCGCAGGACAGCAACTCCTACGAGCAGTACTTC. Protein sequence: CSEGRPQDSNSYEQYF.